This TCR beta chain was obtained from a study of T-cell memory formation after mild COVID-19. Across the study: TCR clusters largely stayed donor specific. Study outcomes and limitations: Some clones that responded turned up in pre-infection memory, which suggests that cross-reactive memory joined in. Clones contracting over day 15 to 85 were CD4/CD8 balanced, with later expanders leaning CD4+.

It was 5'RACE with constant-segment primers that produced the TCR alpha and TCR beta cDNA libraries, which carried sample barcodes and UMIs. TCRdb reanalysed the 5' RACE reads using MiXCR and keeps one entry per CDR3 protein. The sample consists of under 450,000 distinct CDR3 sequences, less than 25% of them appearing once. V was trimmed by 5 bases and J by 5 bases, leaving 12 bases between them. There are 13 residues in the CDR3. This clonotype has just a few counts. Its target is not known. The chain uses TRBV12-3 or TRBV12-4 and TRBJ2-5; possibly TRBD1 for D (6 bases). This clonotype was obtained from an adult woman who had mild COVID-19 (a few samples of this study predate the infection). Cell type and time point are not known. Sequenced sample: PBMCs or a T cell subset sorted from them (not recorded which). The CDR3 DNA follows: TGTGCCAGCAGTCGGGACAAGTGGGAGACCCAGTACTTC. This gives the protein CASSRDKWETQYF.